The rows below give T cell receptor beta chains drawn from one sample of a study of cytomegalovirus exposure and HLA in healthy donors. Sequencing was performed with immunoSEQ multiplex PCR; in TCRdb, only in-frame clones are kept and a portion is missing. There are around 180,000 clones in the sample; around four fifths occur only once, and approximately 13% lies in the top ten. The specimen sequenced was PBMCs. Receptors were obtained from a woman in her fifties or sixties in good health and CMV-seropositive. CDR3s include the opening cysteine and the closing phenylalanine or tryptophan. The order of the fields is J gene, V gene, D gene, clone size, CDR3 protein, CDR3 DNA. The D gene is left open where the match is weak. Clone size is shown for a subset of rows, as once, few, many or a class of expanded clone.

j_gene: TRBJ2-2
v_gene: TRBV6-6
d_gene: NA
abundance: NA
CDR3aa: CASSWSSAGELFF
CDR3nt: TGTGCCAGCAGTTGGAGTAGCGCCGGGGAGCTGTTTTTT

j_gene: TRBJ2-1
v_gene: TRBV11-3
d_gene: TRBD2
abundance: few
CDR3aa: CASSQRLAGVNEQFF
CDR3nt: TGTGCCAGCAGCCAGAGACTAGCGGGGGTCAATGAGCAGTTCTTC

j_gene: TRBJ2-7
v_gene: TRBV6-5
d_gene: TRBD2
abundance: NA
CDR3aa: CASSDAGLAVYEQYF
CDR3nt: TGTGCCAGCAGCGATGCGGGACTAGCAGTTTACGAGCAGTACTTC

j_gene: TRBJ1-2
v_gene: TRBV5-4
d_gene: NA
abundance: NA
CDR3aa: CASSHRDTAGYTF
CDR3nt: TGTGCCAGCAGCCACCGGGATACAGCTGGCTACACCTTC

j_gene: TRBJ1-5
v_gene: TRBV5-8
d_gene: TRBD1
abundance: NA
CDR3aa: CASSQQGFNQPQHF
CDR3nt: TGTGCCAGCAGCCAACAGGGGTTTAATCAGCCCCAGCATTTT

j_gene: TRBJ1-1
v_gene: TRBV30
d_gene: TRBD1
abundance: NA
CDR3aa: CAWKGQGWFMNTEAFF
CDR3nt: TGTGCCTGGAAGGGACAGGGGTGGTTCATGAACACTGAAGCTTTCTTT

j_gene: TRBJ2-1
v_gene: TRBV7-7
d_gene: TRBD2
abundance: NA
CDR3aa: CASSPGLASKNEQFF
CDR3nt: TGTGCTAGCAGCCCGGGACTAGCGTCCAAAAATGAGCAGTTCTTC

j_gene: TRBJ2-5
v_gene: TRBV30
d_gene: TRBD2
abundance: NA
CDR3aa: CAWRGLAETQYF
CDR3nt: TGTGCCTGGAGGGGACTAGCGGAGACCCAGTACTTC

j_gene: TRBJ2-2
v_gene: TRBV6-5
d_gene: TRBD2
abundance: NA
CDR3aa: CASSYVAGGQAGELFF
CDR3nt: TGTGCCAGCAGTTATGTTGCGGGGGGGCAGGCCGGGGAGCTGTTTTTT

j_gene: TRBJ2-7
v_gene: TRBV7-3
d_gene: TRBD2
abundance: NA
CDR3aa: CASSLPPGAGGLVSSYEQYF
CDR3nt: TGTGCCAGCAGCTTACCGCCGGGGGCGGGGGGGTTAGTTAGCTCCTACGAGCAGTACTTC

j_gene: TRBJ2-7
v_gene: TRBV5-4
d_gene: TRBD2
abundance: few
CDR3aa: CASSPTSGGPASYEQYF
CDR3nt: TGTGCCAGCAGCCCTACTAGCGGGGGGCCTGCAAGCTACGAGCAGTACTTC

j_gene: TRBJ2-5
v_gene: TRBV7-9
d_gene: NA
abundance: NA
CDR3aa: CASSFILETQYF
CDR3nt: TGTGCCAGCAGCTTTATATTGGAGACCCAGTACTTC

j_gene: TRBJ2-3
v_gene: TRBV27
d_gene: NA
abundance: once
CDR3aa: CASRDSRTDTQYF
CDR3nt: TGTGCCAGCAGGGACTCCCGCACAGATACGCAGTATTTT

j_gene: TRBJ2-2
v_gene: TRBV25-1
d_gene: TRBD2
abundance: NA
CDR3aa: CASSEYGSGGNTGELFF
CDR3nt: TGTGCCAGCAGTGAATATGGTAGCGGGGGGAACACCGGGGAGCTGTTTTTT

j_gene: TRBJ2-3
v_gene: TRBV6-4
d_gene: NA
abundance: NA
CDR3aa: CASSDSKAADTQYF
CDR3nt: TGTGCCAGCAGTGACTCGAAGGCGGCAGATACGCAGTATTTT

j_gene: TRBJ1-3
v_gene: TRBV7-9
d_gene: NA
abundance: few
CDR3aa: CASSLAGRYSGNTIYF
CDR3nt: TGTGCCAGCAGCTTAGCGGGCAGGTACTCTGGAAACACCATATATTTT

j_gene: TRBJ1-4
v_gene: TRBV9
d_gene: TRBD1
abundance: NA
CDR3aa: CASSKGQGAEKLFF
CDR3nt: TGTGCCAGCAGCAAAGGACAGGGGGCTGAAAAACTGTTTTTT

j_gene: TRBJ1-5
v_gene: TRBV6-6
d_gene: NA
abundance: NA
CDR3aa: CASTGDRNSNQPQHF
CDR3nt: TGTGCCAGCACGGGCGACAGAAATAGCAATCAGCCCCAGCATTTT

j_gene: TRBJ2-5
v_gene: TRBV5-1
d_gene: TRBD2
abundance: few
CDR3aa: CASSPGGTAGETQYF
CDR3nt: TGCGCCAGCAGCCCGGGGGGGACTGCGGGTGAGACCCAGTACTTC

j_gene: TRBJ2-1
v_gene: TRBV11-2
d_gene: TRBD2
abundance: NA
CDR3aa: CASSLSGGLSNEQFF
CDR3nt: TGTGCCAGCAGCTTGAGCGGGGGGCTATCGAATGAGCAGTTCTTC

j_gene: TRBJ2-7
v_gene: TRBV7-3
d_gene: TRBD1
abundance: NA
CDR3aa: CASSLGQGKQYF
CDR3nt: TGTGCCAGCAGCTTAGGACAGGGAAAGCAGTACTTC

j_gene: TRBJ1-5
v_gene: TRBV12-5
d_gene: TRBD1
abundance: NA
CDR3aa: CASGLEAWTGTYSNQPQHF
CDR3nt: TGTGCTAGTGGTTTGGAAGCGTGGACAGGGACTTATAGCAATCAGCCCCAGCATTTT

j_gene: TRBJ2-1
v_gene: TRBV19
d_gene: TRBD2
abundance: once
CDR3aa: CASSLHSGGAYNEQFF
CDR3nt: TGTGCCAGTAGTCTCCATAGCGGGGGCGCTTACAATGAGCAGTTCTTC

j_gene: TRBJ1-1
v_gene: TRBV5-1
d_gene: NA
abundance: NA
CDR3aa: CASSLAGWDTEAFF
CDR3nt: TGCGCCAGCAGCTTGGCCGGGTGGGACACTGAAGCTTTCTTT

j_gene: TRBJ2-7
v_gene: TRBV20-1
d_gene: NA
abundance: NA
CDR3aa: CSARETYEQYF
CDR3nt: TGCAGTGCCAGGGAAACCTACGAGCAGTACTTC

j_gene: TRBJ1-4
v_gene: TRBV7-9
d_gene: NA
abundance: NA
CDR3aa: CASSLSGTLDEKLFF
CDR3nt: TGTGCCAGCAGCTTATCCGGGACATTGGATGAAAAACTGTTTTTT